This passage covers 15 T cell receptor beta chains from one sample sequenced in a study of blood T cell repertoires in COVID-19. Sequenced by immunoSEQ multiplex PCR; TCRdb stores in-frame clones only, minus some. This table has about 200,000 clones, 85% appearing once. The specimen sequenced was peripheral blood. The source of these receptors is a person aged 65 to 85 with COVID-19, enrolled during active disease.

The V and J genes are TRBV2 and TRBJ2-2, with 8 bases lining up with TRBD2. V shed 5 bases and J 7 bases; nucleotides not matched to a gene: 9. This CDR3 comprises 15 residues. CDR1 is SNHLY and CDR2 is FYNNEI in the germline V gene. This CDR3 reads CASSFDGGANGELFF. CDR3 in DNA: TGTGCCAGCAGTTTTGACGGGGGGGCAAACGGGGAGCTGTTTTTT.

This clone came up a few times. This chain connects TRBV7-9 to TRBJ2-1, with TRBD2 matching 7 bases. The CDR3 consists of 11 residues. J lost 14 bases, V lost 5 bases, and 6 bases had no gene match. Germline assignment: CDR1 SEHNR and CDR2 FQNEAQ (reference sequence). CDR3 bases: TGTGCCAGCAGCCGGGACTACAAAAAGTTCTTC. Its translation is CASSRDYKKFF.

This clone was observed a few times. This rearrangement joins TRBV7-9 to TRBJ1-1, with D perhaps TRBD1 (5 bases). Deletions cut 0 bases from V and 1 base from J, with 15 bases between. The CDR3 extends over 17 amino acids. Germline-derived CDR1 and CDR2 are SEHNR and FQNEAQ (reference sequence). CDR3 amino acids: CASSLAGRRTRNTEAFF. CDR3 bases: TGTGCCAGCAGCTTAGCGGGTCGCCGGACACGGAACACTGAAGCTTTCTTT.

This chain links TRBV9 with TRBJ1-1; D uncertain. Germline V gene data show CDR1 as SGDLS and CDR2 as YYNGEE. This CDR3 is 15 amino acids long. The V end lost 2 bases, the J end lost 0 bases, and 11 bases lay between the germline ends. This CDR3 reads CASSVTGGVNTEAFF. The CDR3 DNA reads TGTGCCAGCAGCGTGACTGGCGGCGTGAACACTGAAGCTTTCTTT.

The gene calls are TRBV7-8 and TRBJ1-6, with D possibly TRBD1 on 6 matching bases. The V gene's germline CDR1 is SGHVS and CDR2 FQNEAQ. The CDR3 covers 17 residues. Trimming removed 3 bases at V and 10 bases at J, with 22 bases between. The chain's CDR3 is CASSFGQGILDGSPLHF. CDR3 bases: TGTGCCAGCAGCTTCGGGCAGGGGATTCTGGATGGGTCACCCCTCCACTTT.

The chain couples TRBV2 to TRBJ1-2; tentatively, D is TRBD1 (5 bases). From germline, CDR1 is SNHLY and CDR2 FYNNEI. With 7 bases removed from V and 8 bases from J, the gap between germline ends came to 17 bases. The CDR3 is 13 residues long. CDR3 residues: CASNTGREQGYTF. For the CDR3, the DNA is TGTGCCAGCAATACGGGCAGGGAACAGGGCTACACCTTC.

The chain's CDR3 is CASSYWTGGNTQYF. CDR3 nucleotides: TGTGCCAGCAGCTACTGGACAGGGGGAAATACGCAGTATTTT. V gene TRBV5-6 combines with J gene TRBJ2-3; TRBD1 matches 10 bases. Germline-derived CDR1 and CDR2 are SGHDT and YYEEEE. The V segment lost 3 bases and the J segment 7 bases; nucleotides outside the gene matches: 5. The CDR3 is 14 amino acids. Full variable domain (outside the CDR3, taken from reference TRBV5-6 and TRBJ2-3): DAGVTQSPTHLIKTRGQQVTLRCSPKSGHDTVSWYQQALGQGPQFIFQYYEEEERQRGNFPDRFSGHQFPNYSSELNVNALLLGDSALYLCASSYWTGGNTQYFGPGTRLTVL.

This chain joins TRBV19 and TRBJ2-5; TRBD2 agrees at 9 bases. Trimming removed 6 bases from V and 0 bases from J; junction bases left unmatched: 5. The CDR3 contains 15 residues. Per the germline V gene, CDR1 is LNHDA and CDR2 is SQIVND (reference sequence). This chain's CDR3 is CASSLTSGNQETQYF. CDR3 nucleotide sequence: TGTGCCAGTAGCTTGACTAGCGGAAACCAAGAGACCCAGTACTTC.

This chain uses TRBV3-1 (or the pseudogene TRBV3-2) with TRBJ1-1, with a tentative D call TRBD1 (6 bases). Looked up from germline, CDR1 is LGHDT and CDR2 is YNNKEL (reference sequence). Trimming pared 1 base from V and 10 bases from J, leaving 16 bases between. The CDR3 spans 14 residues. The CDR3 is CASSQGVQGRGAFF. The CDR3 coding sequence is TGTGCCAGCAGCCAAGGTGTGCAGGGGAGAGGAGCTTTCTTT.

The chain employs TRBV30 and TRBJ1-1; tentative D call: TRBD1 (5 bases). CDR3 length: 12 amino acids. V was cut by 6 bases and J by 4 bases, with 12 bases left in between. Germline V lookup: CDR1 GTSNPN, CDR2 SVGIG (reference sequence). In DNA form, the CDR3 reads TGTGCCTGCACCCGGGGGGGCACTGAAGCTTTCTTT. Translating gives CACTRGGTEAFF. Full variable domain (remainder filled in from reference TRBV30 and TRBJ1-1): SQTIHQWPATLVQPVGSPLSLECTVEGTSNPNLYWYRQAAGRGLQLLFYSVGIGQISSEVPQNLSASRPQDRQFILSSKKLLLSDSGFYLCACTRGGTEAFFGQGTRLTVV.

This clone showed up just a few times. The V call is TRBV10-3, the J call TRBJ2-7; TRBD2 agrees at 9 bases. The germline gives CDR1 ENHRY, CDR2 SYGVKD. The CDR3 length is 16 residues. V gave up 4 bases and J gave up 3 bases; unmatched junction bases: 10. Here the CDR3 DNA reads TGTGCCATCAGTGGTAGCGGGAGCGCGATCGTCTACGAGCAGTACTTC. This codes for CAISGSGSAIVYEQYF.

The sample holds a few counts of this clone. V usage is TRBV6-1 and J usage is TRBJ1-1, with 7 bases matching TRBD1. Germline V gives CDR1 MNHNS, CDR2 SASEGT. The CDR3 sequence is 16 residues long. Germline trimming cut 4 bases from V and 7 bases from J; bases unmatched to any gene: 15. The CDR3 DNA follows: TGTGCCAGCAGTGTAGGGACAGCAGGTTTGTACGGTGAAGCTTTCTTT. Its protein is CASSVGTAGLYGEAFF.

This clone was found many times. J is TRBJ1-2 and V is TRBV7-2; D call uncertain. The CDR3 has 14 amino acids. Deletions cut 6 bases from V and 0 bases from J, with 11 bases between. The V gene's germline CDR1 is SGHTA and CDR2 FQGNSA. CDR3 nucleotides: TGTGCCAGCAGTGCGGGGATAGCTAACTATGGCTACACCTTC. This codes for CASSAGIANYGYTF.

This clone was seen only a few times. This chain links TRBV18 with TRBJ2-1, with TRBD1 matching over 8 bases. J gave up 6 bases and V 4 bases, and 8 bases lay outside the gene matches. Germline V lookup: CDR1 KGHSH, CDR2 LQKENI. This CDR3 spans 15 amino acids. The CDR3 sequence is CASSRRGRQFNEQFF. In nucleotides, the CDR3 is TGTGCCAGCTCACGCAGGGGGCGGCAGTTCAATGAGCAGTTCTTC.

V is TRBV14 and J is TRBJ2-5; the match to TRBD2 covers 11 bases. V lost 0 bases and J lost 4; bases outside the gene matches: 7. The CDR3 extends over 17 amino acids. Germline CDR1 is SGHDN and CDR2 is FVKESK. DNA for the CDR3: TGTGCCAGCAGCCAAGAAGGTAGCGGGGGGGCCCGAGAGACCCAGTACTTC. This sequence encodes CASSQEGSGGARETQYF.